Listed below are T cell receptor beta chains from one sample, sequenced in a study of T cell repertoires in cytomegalovirus infection. TCRdb ran MiXCR on the reads and lists one entry per CDR3 protein. Here the sample spans 250,000 or so distinct CDR3 sequences, roughly 10% being singletons. The sequenced sample was PBMCs. The receptors were gathered from a human donor in good health (CMV status not recorded). Some clones in this sample may be carry-over from other donors' samples. Each CDR3 is given with its conserved first and last residue. A D gene is named only where the DNA matches it firmly. Only part of the rows carry a size: once, few, many, or a class if the clone is expanded.

v_call	j_call	clone_size	d_call	cdr3_nt	cdr3_aa
TRBV20-1	TRBJ2-4	many	-	TGCAGTGCTAGAGGGCAGGGGGCCAAAAACATTCAGTACTTC	CSARGQGAKNIQYF
TRBV28	TRBJ1-2	-	TRBD1	TGTGCCAGCAGCTTCCTGGGCAGGGGGATCCTGCGGTCCTATGGCTACACCTTC	CASSFLGRGILRSYGYTF
TRBV20-1	TRBJ1-4	-	-	TGCAGTGCTAGAGACTACCAGGGACGGCAAGCAACTAATGAAAAACTGTTTTTT	CSARDYQGRQATNEKLFF
TRBV5-1	TRBJ1-2	many	-	TGCGCCAGCAGCTCGGGGGACGCGTTGGGCTACACCTTC	CASSSGDALGYTF
TRBV7-2	TRBJ2-5	many	TRBD1	TGTGCCAGCAGCCCCCCACCCGGGACAGGGGAAGAGACCCAGTACTTC	CASSPPPGTGEETQYF
TRBV15	TRBJ2-3	-	-	TGTGCCACCAGCCAGTTGTCCGGGGGATCAGATACGCAGTATTTT	CATSQLSGGSDTQYF
TRBV7-2	TRBJ1-3	many	TRBD1	TGTGCCAGCAGCTTAGGTGCGGGACAGGGACGTTTTTCTGGAAACACCATATATTTT	CASSLGAGQGRFSGNTIYF
TRBV6-2/TRBV6-3	TRBJ1-1	many	TRBD1	TGTGCCAGCAGTTACGCGTCGGGGACAGTGAACACTGAAGCTTTCTTT	CASSYASGTVNTEAFF
TRBV5-6	TRBJ2-7	few	-	TGTGCCAGCAGCGCCGGGACTGCGACCTCCTACGAGCAGTACTTC	CASSAGTATSYEQYF
TRBV20-1	TRBJ2-7	-	-	TGCAGTGCTAGACAGGACGCCTACTCCTACGAGCAGTACTTC	CSARQDAYSYEQYF
TRBV12-3/TRBV12-4	TRBJ2-4	few	TRBD2	TGTGCCAGCAGTCAACCCTACCGACTAGCGGGAGTCCAAAACATTCAGTACTTC	CASSQPYRLAGVQNIQYF
TRBV5-5	TRBJ2-7	few	TRBD1	TGTGCCAGCAGCGCGACGGGACAGGGGTTATACGAGCAGTACTTC	CASSATGQGLYEQYF
TRBV7-2	TRBJ2-1	many	TRBD2	TGTGCCGTCGGGGGGAGGGTCTCTGAGCAGTTCTTC	CAVGGRVSEQFF